This TCR beta chain comes out of a study of shared clonotypes between healthy human individuals. Study background: Donors had three CD4 naive, three CD4 memory, two CD8 naive and one CD8 memory plate apiece.

Naive CD8 cells lacked CD45RO, underwent positive selection for CCR7 and left out terminally differentiated effector memory CD45RA+ cells. Sequencing was performed with immunoSEQ multiplex PCR; in TCRdb, only in-frame clones are kept and a portion is missing. The profile shows around 2.1 million clones, roughly 91% of them singletons. The CDR3 has 14 residues. After removal of 4 bases from V and 6 bases from J, the junction contained 4 bases not matched to a gene. Germline lookup yields CDR1 SGDLS and CDR2 YYNGEE. The receptor was isolated from a man between 18 and 29 years old in good health. Some clones in this sample may be carry-over from other donors' samples. Sequencing was performed on naive CD8+ T cells from PBMCs. V gene TRBV9 combines with J gene TRBJ2-1; 10 nucleotides agree with TRBD1. CDR3 sequence: CASSPRTGGNEQFF. The CDR3 nucleotides are TGTGCCAGCAGCCCCCGGACAGGGGGCAATGAGCAGTTCTTC.